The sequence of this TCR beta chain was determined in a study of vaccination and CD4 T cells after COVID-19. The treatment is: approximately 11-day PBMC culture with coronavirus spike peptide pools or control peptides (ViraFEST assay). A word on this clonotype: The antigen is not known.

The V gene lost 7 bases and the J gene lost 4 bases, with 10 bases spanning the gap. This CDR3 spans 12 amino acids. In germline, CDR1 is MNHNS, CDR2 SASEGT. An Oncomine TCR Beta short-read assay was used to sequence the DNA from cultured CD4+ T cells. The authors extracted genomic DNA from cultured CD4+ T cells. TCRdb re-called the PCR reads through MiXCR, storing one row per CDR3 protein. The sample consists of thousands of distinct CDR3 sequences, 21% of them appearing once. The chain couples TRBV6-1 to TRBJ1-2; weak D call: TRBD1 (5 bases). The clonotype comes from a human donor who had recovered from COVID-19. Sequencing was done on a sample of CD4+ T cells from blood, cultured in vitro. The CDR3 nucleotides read TGTGCCAGCAATCCCAGGGCCTATGGCTACACCTTC. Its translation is CASNPRAYGYTF.